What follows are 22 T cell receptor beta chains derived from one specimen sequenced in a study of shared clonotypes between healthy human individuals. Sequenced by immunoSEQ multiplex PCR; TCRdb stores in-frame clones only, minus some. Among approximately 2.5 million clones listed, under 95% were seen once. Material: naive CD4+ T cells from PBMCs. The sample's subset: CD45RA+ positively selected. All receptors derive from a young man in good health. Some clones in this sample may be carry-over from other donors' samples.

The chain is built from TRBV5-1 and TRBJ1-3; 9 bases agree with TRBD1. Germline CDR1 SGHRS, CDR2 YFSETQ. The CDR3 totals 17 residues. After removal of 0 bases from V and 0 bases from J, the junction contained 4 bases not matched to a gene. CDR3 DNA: TGCGCCAGCAGCTTGGTACCGGGACAGGGCTCTGGAAACACCATATATTTT. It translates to CASSLVPGQGSGNTIYF.

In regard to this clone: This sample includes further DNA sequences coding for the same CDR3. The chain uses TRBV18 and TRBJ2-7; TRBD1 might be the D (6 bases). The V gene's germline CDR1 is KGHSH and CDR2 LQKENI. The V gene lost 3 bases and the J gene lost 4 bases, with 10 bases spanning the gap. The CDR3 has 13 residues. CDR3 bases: TGTGCCAGCTCACCCGAAACAGGGTACGAGCAGTACTTC. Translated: CASSPETGYEQYF.

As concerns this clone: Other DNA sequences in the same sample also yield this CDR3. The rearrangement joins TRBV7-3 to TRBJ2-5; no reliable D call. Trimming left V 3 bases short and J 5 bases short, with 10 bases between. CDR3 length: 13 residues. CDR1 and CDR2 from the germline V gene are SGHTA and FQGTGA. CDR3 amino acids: CASSFGSQETQYF. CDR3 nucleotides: TGTGCCAGCAGCTTCGGGTCACAGGAGACCCAGTACTTC. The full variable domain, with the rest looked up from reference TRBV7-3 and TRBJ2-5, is GAGVSQTPSNKVTEKGKYVELRCDPISGHTALYWYRQSLGQGPEFLIYFQGTGAADDSGLPNDRFFAVRPEGSVSTLKIQRTERGDSAVYLCASSFGSQETQYFGPGTRLLVL.

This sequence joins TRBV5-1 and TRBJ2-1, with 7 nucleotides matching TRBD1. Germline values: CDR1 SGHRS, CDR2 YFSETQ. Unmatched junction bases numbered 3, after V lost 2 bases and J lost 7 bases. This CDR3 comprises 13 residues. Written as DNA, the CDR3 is TGCGCCAGCAGCTTCGGGACAGCTAATGAGCAGTTCTTC. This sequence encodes CASSFGTANEQFF.

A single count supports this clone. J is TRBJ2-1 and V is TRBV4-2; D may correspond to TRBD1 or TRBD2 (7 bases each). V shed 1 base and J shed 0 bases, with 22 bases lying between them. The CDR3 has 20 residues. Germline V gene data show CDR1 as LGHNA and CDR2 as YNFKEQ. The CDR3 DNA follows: TGTGCCAGCAGCCAAGTCATCAGGGGGGGTCGCGGGAGCTCCTACAATGAGCAGTTCTTC. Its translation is CASSQVIRGGRGSSYNEQFF.

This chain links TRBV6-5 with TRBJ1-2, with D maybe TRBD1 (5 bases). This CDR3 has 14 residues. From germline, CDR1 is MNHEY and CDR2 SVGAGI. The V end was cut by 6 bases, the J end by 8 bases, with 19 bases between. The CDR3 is CASSSHGTWVGYTF. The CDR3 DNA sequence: TGTGCCAGCAGCTCCCATGGGACTTGGGTAGGCTACACCTTC.

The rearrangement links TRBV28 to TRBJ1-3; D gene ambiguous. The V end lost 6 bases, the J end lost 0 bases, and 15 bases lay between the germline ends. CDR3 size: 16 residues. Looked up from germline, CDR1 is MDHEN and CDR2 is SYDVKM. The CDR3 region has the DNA TGTGCCAGCAGCATCCCTCCGGGCTTCTCTGGAAACACCATATATTTT. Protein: CASSIPPGFSGNTIYF.

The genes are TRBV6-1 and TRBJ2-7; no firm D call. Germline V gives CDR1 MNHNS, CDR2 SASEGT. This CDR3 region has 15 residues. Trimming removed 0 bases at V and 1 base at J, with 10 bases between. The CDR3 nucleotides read TGTGCCAGCAGTGAAGCTGGGCACATATCCTACGAGCAGTACTTC. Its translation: CASSEAGHISYEQYF.

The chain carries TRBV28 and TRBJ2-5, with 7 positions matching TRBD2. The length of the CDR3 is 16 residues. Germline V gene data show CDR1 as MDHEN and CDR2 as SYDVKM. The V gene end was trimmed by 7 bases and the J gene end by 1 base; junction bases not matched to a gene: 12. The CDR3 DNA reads TGTGCCAGCACCACGTGGGGGAGGGCGGGCCAAGAGACCCAGTACTTC. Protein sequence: CASTTWGRAGQETQYF.

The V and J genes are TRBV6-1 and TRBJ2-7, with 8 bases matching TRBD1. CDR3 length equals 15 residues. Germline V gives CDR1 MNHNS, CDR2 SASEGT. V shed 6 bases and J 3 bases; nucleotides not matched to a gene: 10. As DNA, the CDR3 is TGTGCCAGCAGGAACGGACAGGGCCCTTACTACGAGCAGTACTTC. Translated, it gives CASRNGQGPYYEQYF.

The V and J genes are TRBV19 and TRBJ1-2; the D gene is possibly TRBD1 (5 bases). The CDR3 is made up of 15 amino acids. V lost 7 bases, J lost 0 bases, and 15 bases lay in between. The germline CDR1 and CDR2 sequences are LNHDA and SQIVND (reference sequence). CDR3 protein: CASTSLWGANYGYTF. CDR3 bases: TGTGCCAGTACCTCATTGTGGGGGGCTAACTATGGCTACACCTTC.

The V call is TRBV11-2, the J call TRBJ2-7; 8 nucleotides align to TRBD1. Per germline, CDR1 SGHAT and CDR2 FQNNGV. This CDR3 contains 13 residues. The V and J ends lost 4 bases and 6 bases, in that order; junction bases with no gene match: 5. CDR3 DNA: TGTGCCAGCAGCTCGGTGGACAGGGTCGAGCAGTACTTC. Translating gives CASSSVDRVEQYF.

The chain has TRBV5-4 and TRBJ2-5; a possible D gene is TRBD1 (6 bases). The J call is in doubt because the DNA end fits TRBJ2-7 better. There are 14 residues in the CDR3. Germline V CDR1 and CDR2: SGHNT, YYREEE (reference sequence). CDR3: CASSLEGTTREQYF. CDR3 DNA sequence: TGTGCCAGCAGCTTGGAAGGGACAACTCGCGAGCAGTACTTC.

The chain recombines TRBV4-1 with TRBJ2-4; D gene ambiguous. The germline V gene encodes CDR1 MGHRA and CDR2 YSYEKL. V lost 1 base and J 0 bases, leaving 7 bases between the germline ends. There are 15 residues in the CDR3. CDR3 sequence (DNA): TGCGCCAGCAGCCAAGTAAGGCTAGCCAAAAACATTCAGTACTTC. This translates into CASSQVRLAKNIQYF.

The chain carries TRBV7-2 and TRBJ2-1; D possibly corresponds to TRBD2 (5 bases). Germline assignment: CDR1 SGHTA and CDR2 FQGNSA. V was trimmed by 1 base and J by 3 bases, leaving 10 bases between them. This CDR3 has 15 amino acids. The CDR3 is CASSLGRANYNEQFF. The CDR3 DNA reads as TGTGCCAGCAGCTTAGGGCGGGCCAACTACAATGAGCAGTTCTTC.

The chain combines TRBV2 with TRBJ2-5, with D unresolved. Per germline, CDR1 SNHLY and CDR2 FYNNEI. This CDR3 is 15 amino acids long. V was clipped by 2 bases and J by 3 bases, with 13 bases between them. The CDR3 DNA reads TGTGCCAGCAGTGAAAGCAGGTCTAGGGAAGAGACCCAGTACTTC. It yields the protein CASSESRSREETQYF.

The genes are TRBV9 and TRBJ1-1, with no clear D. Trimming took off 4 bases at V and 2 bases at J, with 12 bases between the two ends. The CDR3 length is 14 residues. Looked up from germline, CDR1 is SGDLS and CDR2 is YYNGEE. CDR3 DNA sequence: TGTGCCAGCAGCCCCGGGGTCCTAAACACTGAAGCTTTCTTT. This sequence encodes CASSPGVLNTEAFF.

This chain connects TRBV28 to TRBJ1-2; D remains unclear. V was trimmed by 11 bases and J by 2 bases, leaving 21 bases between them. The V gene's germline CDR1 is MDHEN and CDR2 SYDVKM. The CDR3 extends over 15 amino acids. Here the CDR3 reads CASANVMALNYGYTF. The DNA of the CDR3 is TGTGCCTCAGCAAACGTAATGGCACTCAACTATGGCTACACCTTC.

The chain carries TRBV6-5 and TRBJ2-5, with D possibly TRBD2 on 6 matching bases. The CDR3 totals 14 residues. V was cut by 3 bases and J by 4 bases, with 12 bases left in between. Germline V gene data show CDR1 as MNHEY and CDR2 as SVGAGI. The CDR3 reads CASSYGTGGETQYF. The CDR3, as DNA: TGTGCCAGCAGTTATGGGACTGGTGGAGAGACCCAGTACTTC.

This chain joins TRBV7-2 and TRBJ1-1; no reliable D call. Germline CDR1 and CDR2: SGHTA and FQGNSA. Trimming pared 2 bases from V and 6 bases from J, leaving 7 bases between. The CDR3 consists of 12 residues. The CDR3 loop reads CASSLNYPEAFF. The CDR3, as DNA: TGTGCCAGCAGCTTAAATTACCCTGAAGCTTTCTTT.

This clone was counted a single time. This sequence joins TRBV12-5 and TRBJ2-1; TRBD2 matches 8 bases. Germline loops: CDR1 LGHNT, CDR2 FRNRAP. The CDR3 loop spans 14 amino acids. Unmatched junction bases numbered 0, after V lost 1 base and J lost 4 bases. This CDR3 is CASGLGLAYNEQFF. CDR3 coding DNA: TGTGCTAGTGGTTTGGGACTAGCGTACAATGAGCAGTTCTTC.

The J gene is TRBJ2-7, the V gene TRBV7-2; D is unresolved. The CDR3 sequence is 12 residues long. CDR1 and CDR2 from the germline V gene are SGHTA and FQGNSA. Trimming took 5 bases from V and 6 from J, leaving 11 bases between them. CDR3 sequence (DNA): TGTGCCAGCAGCCTGGTTGGCACCGAGCAGTACTTC. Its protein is CASSLVGTEQYF. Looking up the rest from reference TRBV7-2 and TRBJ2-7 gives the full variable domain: GAGVSQSPSNKVTEKGKDVELRCDPISGHTALYWYRQSLGQGLEFLIYFQGNSAPDKSGLPSDRFSAERTGGSVSTLTIQRTQQEDSAVYLCASSLVGTEQYFGPGTRLTVT.